This is a list of T cell receptor beta chains from one sample in a study of TIL therapy for anti-PD-1-resistant metastatic lung cancer. Repertoires were generated with immunoSEQ multiplex PCR, while TCRdb's copy carries only in-frame clones and drops some. In the table there are roughly 92,000 clones, about two thirds of which are singletons. Sequenced here: tumor tissue, sampled at baseline. The receptors originated from a person between 30 and 80 years old with non-small cell lung cancer. The CDR3 runs from the conserved cysteine through the conserved F or W. D genes are given only for firm matches. Some rows have no size entry. The others give once, few or many, or a class for an expanded clone.

TRBV7-2	.	.	TRBJ2-2	TGTGCCAGCAGCTACTCTAACACCGGGGAGCTGTTTTTT	CASSYSNTGELFF
TRBV4-2	once	TRBD1	TRBJ2-7	TGTGCCAGCAGCCCAGGGGGACCCTACGAGCAGTACTTC	CASSPGGPYEQYF
TRBV27	.	.	TRBJ2-7	TGTGCCAGCAGTTCGCCCGGGACGCGCTCCTACGAGCAGTACTTC	CASSSPGTRSYEQYF
TRBV19	many	.	TRBJ2-5	TGTGCCAGTAGTATAGCGACCGGGCGGATGCAAGAGACCCAGTACTTC	CASSIATGRMQETQYF
TRBV27	many	.	TRBJ1-5	TGTGCCAGCAGTCTCTTTGGGCCAGACAATCAGCCCCAGCATTTT	CASSLFGPDNQPQHF
TRBV4-3	once	TRBD1	TRBJ2-6	TGCGCCAGCAGCCAGGATTTGAACAGGGGATCCGGGGCCAACGTCCTGACTTTC	CASSQDLNRGSGANVLTF
TRBV6-6	few	.	TRBJ2-1	TGTGCCAGCAGTTACTCGGGGACTGCGAACAATGAGCAGTTCTTC	CASSYSGTANNEQFF
TRBV5-1	few	.	TRBJ1-2	TGCGCCAGCAGCCCGTGGGGACAACGTTCTGGCTACACCTTC	CASSPWGQRSGYTF
TRBV5-8	.	TRBD1	TRBJ1-6	TGTGCCAGCAGCCCCTGGACAGGGGGCACTTCACCCCTCCACTTT	CASSPWTGGTSPLHF
TRBV5-1	few	TRBD1	TRBJ1-1	TGCGCCAGCAGCCCCACAGGGGAGACTGAAGCTTTCTTT	CASSPTGETEAFF
TRBV4-2	.	.	TRBJ1-2	TGTGCCAGCAGCCAAGGTCCAGAGTTTAACTATGGCTACACCTTC	CASSQGPEFNYGYTF
TRBV18	.	TRBD2	TRBJ2-5	TGTGCCAGCTCACGGAGAGCGGGAGGGAAAGAGACCCAGTACTTC	CASSRRAGGKETQYF
TRBV9	.	.	TRBJ1-4	TGTGCCAGCAGCGTAGCGGCCGCGAATGAAAAACTGTTTTTT	CASSVAAANEKLFF
TRBV7-2	.	.	TRBJ1-1	TGTGCCAGCAGCTATACCCAGGGCAGTAAGACTGAAGCTTTCTTT	CASSYTQGSKTEAFF
TRBV27	.	.	TRBJ1-1	TGTGCCAGCAGAATGGGCATGAACACTGAAGCTTTCTTT	CASRMGMNTEAFF
TRBV18	few	.	TRBJ2-7	TGTGCCAGCTCACCCACCTTGGGGTCCCACGAGCAGTACTTC	CASSPTLGSHEQYF
TRBV29-1	.	.	TRBJ2-2	TGCAGCGTTGTGGGGAGTCCCCCCGGGGAGCTGTTTTTT	CSVVGSPPGELFF
TRBV6-5	.	.	TRBJ2-1	TGTGCCAGCAGTTACAGACTTAGCTCCTACAATGAGCAGTTCTTC	CASSYRLSSYNEQFF
TRBV6-5	.	.	TRBJ2-3	TGTGCCAGCAGTTACGGAGGCTCCCACACAGATACGCAGTATTTT	CASSYGGSHTDTQYF
TRBV28	medium-sized	.	TRBJ2-2	TGTGCCAGCAGTTTGGCAGACCTCACCGGGGAGCTGTTTTTT	CASSLADLTGELFF
TRBV6-6	.	.	TRBJ1-6	TGTGCCAGCAGTTTGGCCGGGACTCCTTCTTCACCCCTCCACTTT	CASSLAGTPSSPLHF
TRBV6-1	.	.	TRBJ2-5	TGTGCCAGCAGTGAACAGGGGTGGGAGACCCAGTACTTC	CASSEQGWETQYF
TRBV7-3	.	.	TRBJ2-3	TGTGCCAGCAGCCCAGGGGCTAGCTTTAAGGATACGCAGTATTTT	CASSPGASFKDTQYF
TRBV28	.	.	TRBJ2-1	TGTGCCAGCCTCTCCTTGTATGAGCAGTTCTTC	CASLSLYEQFF
TRBV5-6	few	TRBD1	TRBJ1-2	TGTGCCAGCAGTTGGGACAGGGGAAGGGTGATGAGTGGCTACACCTTC	CASSWDRGRVMSGYTF
TRBV9	.	.	TRBJ2-3	TGTGCCAGCAGTTCAACTCCCAGCGAAAAGTATTTT	CASSSTPSEKYF
TRBV20-1	few	TRBD1	TRBJ2-7	TGCAGTGCAAAGGACAGGGACGAGCAGTACTTC	CSAKDRDEQYF
TRBV10-3	.	.	TRBJ1-5	TGTGCCATCGGCGATCAGCCCCAGCATTTT	CAIGDQPQHF
TRBV19	.	TRBD1	TRBJ2-3	TGTGCCAGTAGTCGATTCCTCGTCCAGGGGGCGCCGACAACGAGGGTTCCCACAGATACGCAGTATTTT	CASSRFLVQGAPTTRVPTDTQYF
TRBV5-1	.	TRBD1	TRBJ2-7	TGCGCCAGCGGACTTAACAGGGGCTCCTACGAGCAGTACTTC	CASGLNRGSYEQYF
TRBV19	.	.	TRBJ1-5	TGTGCCAGTAGCCATCCAGAGCGCAATCAGCCCCAGCATTTT	CASSHPERNQPQHF
TRBV7-6	.	TRBD2	TRBJ2-1	TGTGCCAGCAGCCCTAGCGGGAGGGGACCCTACAATGAGCAGTTCTTC	CASSPSGRGPYNEQFF